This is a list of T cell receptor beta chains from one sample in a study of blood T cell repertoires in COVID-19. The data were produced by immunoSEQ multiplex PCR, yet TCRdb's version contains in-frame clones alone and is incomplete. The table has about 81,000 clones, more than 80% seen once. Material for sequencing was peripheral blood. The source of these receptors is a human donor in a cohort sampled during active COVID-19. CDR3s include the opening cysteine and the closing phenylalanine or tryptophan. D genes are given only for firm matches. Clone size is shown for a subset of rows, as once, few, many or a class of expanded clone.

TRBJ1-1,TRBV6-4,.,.,CASSDGGKNTEAFF,TGTGCCAGCAGTGATGGGGGGAAGAACACTGAAGCTTTCTTT
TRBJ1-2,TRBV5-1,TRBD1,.,CASSPDRVGGYTF,TGCGCCAGCAGCCCGGACAGGGTGGGTGGCTACACCTTC
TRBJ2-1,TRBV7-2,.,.,CASSLDFSEQFF,TGTGCCAGCAGCTTAGATTTTAGTGAGCAGTTCTTC
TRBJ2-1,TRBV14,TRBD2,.,CASSGSGGAGEQFF,TGTGCCAGCAGCGGTAGCGGGGGGGCCGGTGAGCAGTTCTTC
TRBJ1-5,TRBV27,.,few,CASSPGNSNQPQHF,TGTGCCAGCAGTCCAGGGAATAGCAATCAGCCCCAGCATTTT
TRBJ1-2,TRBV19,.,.,CASSIEWRGYGYTF,TGTGCCAGTAGTATAGAATGGCGGGGGTATGGCTACACCTTC
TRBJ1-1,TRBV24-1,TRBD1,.,CATREDRDTEAFF,TGTGCCACCAGGGAGGACAGGGACACTGAAGCTTTCTTT
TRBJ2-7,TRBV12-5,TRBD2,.,CASGLFGGSASGGYEQYF,TGTGCTAGTGGTTTGTTTGGGGGTAGTGCTAGCGGGGGCTACGAGCAGTACTTC
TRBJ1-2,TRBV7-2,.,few,CASSLVGQGNYGYTF,TGTGCCAGCAGCTTAGTGGGTCAGGGGAACTATGGCTACACCTTC
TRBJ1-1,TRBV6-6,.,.,CASSFPGRENTEAFF,TGTGCCAGCAGTTTCCCAGGACGGGAGAACACTGAAGCTTTCTTT
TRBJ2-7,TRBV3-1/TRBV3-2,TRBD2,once,CASSQVSGGAVQYF,TGTGCCAGCAGCCAAGTGAGCGGGGGGGCGGTGCAGTACTTC
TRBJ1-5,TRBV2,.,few,CASSEGRFTGRGNQPQHF,TGTGCCAGCAGTGAAGGCCGATTTACAGGAAGGGGAAATCAGCCCCAGCATTTT
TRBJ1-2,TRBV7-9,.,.,CASSTYRLGSGYTF,TGTGCCAGCAGCACATACCGGTTAGGGAGCGGCTACACCTTC
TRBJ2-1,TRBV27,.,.,CASSLSRGSEQFF,TGTGCCAGCAGTTTATCGAGAGGGTCGGAGCAGTTCTTC
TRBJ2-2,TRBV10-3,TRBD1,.,CAISDRGVNTGELFF,TGTGCCATCAGCGACAGGGGGGTTAACACCGGGGAGCTGTTTTTT
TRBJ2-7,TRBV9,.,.,CASSAVGGAYEQYF,TGTGCCAGCAGCGCGGTCGGGGGTGCCTACGAGCAGTACTTC
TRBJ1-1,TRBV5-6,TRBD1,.,CASSLESGQTNTEAFF,TGTGCCAGCAGCTTGGAATCGGGACAGACCAACACTGAAGCTTTCTTT
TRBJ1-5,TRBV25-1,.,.,CASSVGGNQPQHF,TGTGCCAGCAGTGTGGGAGGCAATCAGCCCCAGCATTTT
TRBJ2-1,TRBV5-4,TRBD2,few,CASSWTSPEDEQFF,TGTGCCAGCAGCTGGACTAGCCCCGAGGATGAGCAGTTCTTC
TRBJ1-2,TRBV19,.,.,CASSIGRGSYGYTF,TGTGCCAGTAGTATAGGACGGGGATCCTATGGCTACACCTTC
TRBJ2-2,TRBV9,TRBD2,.,CASSGGSGLEASGELFF,TGTGCCAGCAGCGGAGGATCGGGACTAGAGGCGTCCGGGGAGCTGTTTTTT
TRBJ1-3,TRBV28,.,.,CASSTYRAHSGNTIYF,TGTGCCAGCAGTACATACAGGGCCCACTCTGGAAACACCATATATTTT
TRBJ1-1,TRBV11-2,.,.,CASSLTPTGMNTEAFF,TGTGCCAGCAGCTTAACCCCGACAGGAATGAACACTGAAGCTTTCTTT
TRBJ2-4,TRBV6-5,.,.,CASSLNTGDKNIQYF,TGTGCCAGCAGTTTAAATACAGGAGACAAAAACATTCAGTACTTC
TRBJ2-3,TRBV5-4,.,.,CASSFPGARAFTDTQYF,TGTGCCAGCAGCTTCCCTGGGGCGCGAGCGTTCACAGATACGCAGTATTTT
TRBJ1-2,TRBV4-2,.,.,CASSQDRRGYTF,TGTGCCAGCAGCCAAGACCGGCGGGGCTACACCTTC
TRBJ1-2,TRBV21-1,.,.,CASSKVRKDIYGYTF,TGTGCCAGCAGCAAAGTCAGGAAGGATATCTATGGCTACACCTTC
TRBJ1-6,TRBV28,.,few,CASSKRSYNSPLHF,TGTGCCAGCAGTAAGAGGTCCTATAATTCACCCCTCCACTTT